The TCR beta chain described here comes from a study of human T cells and chemical hapten exposure. The CDR3 has 14 residues. Germline CDR1 SGHVS, CDR2 FQNEAQ. V was shortened by 1 base and J by 4 bases, with 11 bases between the two germline ends. Per the study methods: Samples contained a median of about 96,000 TCRs, with a range of roughly 23,224 to 700,000. Each CDR3 protein gets one entry after TCRdb re-called the RACE reads with MiXCR. The V and J calls were not made by the authors but by TCRdb's processing. The table includes about 52,000 distinct CDR3 sequences, roughly a tenth detected once. As for time point: patch test 3, about 24 weeks after DPC sensitization. Treatment specified: therapeutic diphenylcyclopropenone sensitization with weekly scalp DPC. Participating donors were patients with alopecia, aged 18 to 70 years, considered appropriate candidates for DPC. Findings and caveats of the study: Expanded TCRs were compared with controls, and the expanded TCRs formed significantly more large CDR3 similarity clusters. With regard to DPC sensitization, TCRs above 1 in 1000 frequency did not change.

This clonotype was found many times. Its antigen is still unknown. This clonotype was sampled from a woman aged 40 to 55 with alopecia areata. Some clones in this sample may be carry-over from other donors' samples. The sequences come from whole blood, collected in connection with sensitization to the hapten diphenylcyclopropenone (DPC). The V call is TRBV7-8, the J call TRBJ2-7; a possible D gene is TRBD1 (7 bases). The DNA for the CDR3 is TGTGCCAGCAGCTTAGGGCCAGGGGGGTACGAGCAGTACTTC. It translates to CASSLGPGGYEQYF.